These 24 T cell receptor beta chains were sequenced from one sample in a study of T-cell reconstitution after alpha-beta-depleted transplantation in children. TCRbeta library preparation incorporated unique molecular identifiers. TCRdb itself ran the PCR reads through MiXCR, one entry per CDR3 protein. The table lists just over 950,000 distinct CDR3 sequences, 25% to 35% of them singletons. The specimen was PBMCs, mostly from graft donor cells, collected 360 days after TCRalphabeta/CD19-depleted stem cell transplant. Source of these receptors: a boy younger than two who had a stem cell transplant for SCID, so the T cells may come from the graft donor.

The rearrangement uses TRBV19 and TRBJ2-1, with 11 bases matching TRBD1. The J segment lost 10 bases and the V segment lost 5 bases, leaving 13 bases of the junction unmatched. Germline V gene lookup returns CDR1 LNHDA and CDR2 SQIVND (reference sequence). This CDR3 region has 16 residues. The CDR3 protein is CASSSNRDRGGAEQFF. Written as DNA, the CDR3 is TGTGCCAGTAGTTCGAACCGGGACAGGGGGGGAGCCGAGCAGTTCTTC.

The J gene is TRBJ2-5, the V gene TRBV11-2, with D unclear. The CDR3 runs to 15 residues. Germline CDR1 SGHAT, CDR2 FQNNGV. Trimming left V 2 bases short and J 4 bases short, with 14 bases between. CDR3 sequence: CASSLQVNLGETQYF. In DNA form, the CDR3 reads TGTGCCAGCAGCTTACAGGTTAACCTCGGAGAGACCCAGTACTTC.

In this sample, this clonotype turned up a few times. This chain uses TRBV5-1 with TRBJ2-7, with 11 positions matching TRBD2. J was trimmed by 7 bases and V by 2 bases; bases with no gene match: 14. There are 17 residues in the CDR3. The V gene's germline CDR1 is SGHRS and CDR2 YFSETQ. The CDR3 region has the DNA TGCGCCAGCAGCTTTGGGGGGACTAGCGGAAGCTCGCGGGAGCAGTACTTC. This gives the protein CASSFGGTSGSSREQYF.

This chain joins TRBV5-1 and TRBJ2-5; 8 bases fit TRBD1. CDR3 length equals 15 residues. Looked up from germline, CDR1 is SGHRS and CDR2 is YFSETQ. V lost 2 bases to trimming and J lost 6 bases; unmatched junction nucleotides: 9. The DNA of the CDR3 is TGCGCCAGCAGCTTTTGGCAGGGGGCGGGGAAGACCCAGTACTTC. This codes for CASSFWQGAGKTQYF. The complete variable domain, with remaining parts taken from reference TRBV5-1 and TRBJ2-5, reads KAGVTQTPRYLIKTRGQQVTLSCSPISGHRSVSWYQQTPGQGLQFLFEYFSETQRNKGNFPGRFSGRQFSNSRSEMNVSTLELGDSALYLCASSFWQGAGKTQYFGPGTRLLVL.

The rearrangement links TRBV4-1 to TRBJ2-1; 11 bases fit TRBD2. The V segment lost 5 bases and the J segment 2 bases; nucleotides outside the gene matches: 11. Germline CDR1 reads MGHRA; CDR2 reads YSYEKL. This CDR3 has 18 amino acids. As DNA, the CDR3 is TGCGCCAGCAGCTACCATCCCGGGACTAGCGGCACCTACAATGAGCAGTTCTTC. Amino acid sequence: CASSYHPGTSGTYNEQFF.

V is TRBV5-6 and J is TRBJ2-7, with 15 bases aligning to TRBD2. The V gene's germline CDR1 is SGHDT and CDR2 YYEEEE. V lost 0 bases to trimming and J lost 8 bases; unmatched junction nucleotides: 12. The CDR3 sequence is 18 residues long. The CDR3 loop reads CASSLVGLAGGFRSQQYF. The CDR3 bases are TGTGCCAGCAGCTTGGTTGGACTAGCGGGGGGGTTTCGATCGCAGCAGTACTTC.

The CDR3 spells CASSARDRGPTYNEQFF. The CDR3 nucleotides are TGTGCCAGCAGCGCCCGGGACAGGGGCCCGACCTACAATGAGCAGTTCTTC. The genes are TRBV28 and TRBJ2-1; TRBD1 matches 10 bases. CDR3 length: 17 residues. Losses at the gene ends were 6 bases for V and 2 bases for J; bases not matched to a gene: 10. CDR1 is MDHEN, CDR2 SYDVKM, per germline. Variable domain in full (rest from reference TRBV28 and TRBJ2-1): DVKVTQSSRYLVKRTGEKVFLECVQDMDHENMFWYRQDPGLGLRLIYFSYDVKMKEKGDIPEGYSVSREKKERFSLILESASTNQTSMYLCASSARDRGPTYNEQFFGPGTRLTVL.

V usage is TRBV11-2 and J usage is TRBJ2-3; possible D gene TRBD2, 5 bases. The V end was cut by 5 bases, the J end by 2 bases, with 20 bases between. CDR1 and CDR2 (germline): SGHAT, FQNNGV. This CDR3 is built from 17 residues. The CDR3 sequence is CASSEDDLAEYTDTQYF. CDR3 in DNA: TGTGCCAGCAGCGAGGACGACCTAGCCGAGTACACAGATACGCAGTATTTT.

The sample holds a few counts of this clonotype. V and J are TRBV2 and TRBJ1-5, with D possibly being TRBD1 (5 bases). V dropped 6 bases and J dropped 0 bases, with 12 bases sitting between them. There are 15 residues in the CDR3. Germline V gene lookup returns CDR1 SNHLY and CDR2 FYNNEI. This CDR3 reads CASSPTGYSNQPQHF. Here the CDR3 DNA reads TGTGCCAGCAGCCCCACAGGATATAGCAATCAGCCCCAGCATTTT.

This clonotype was detected ten times or more. The chain is built from TRBV6-5 and TRBJ2-2; D is undetermined. There are 12 residues in the CDR3. Germline values: CDR1 MNHEY, CDR2 SVGAGI. Trimming took 7 bases from V and 6 from J, leaving 9 bases between them. This chain's CDR3 is CASTRHSGELFF. The CDR3, as DNA: TGTGCCAGCACTCGTCATTCCGGGGAGCTGTTTTTT.

This rearrangement joins TRBV6-1 to TRBJ1-1; 10 positions match TRBD1. Trimming at V came to 6 bases and at J to 4 bases, leaving 2 bases not matched to a gene. Germline V CDR1 and CDR2: MNHNS, SASEGT. This CDR3 comprises 13 residues. In DNA form, the CDR3 reads TGTGCCAGCAGATGGACAGGGGGCACTGAAGCTTTCTTT. It is translated as CASRWTGGTEAFF.

About this clonotype: The junction and the germline gene differ at one end; a read error may be behind it. The genes are TRBV29-1 and TRBJ2-5; no definite D call. The CDR3 covers 11 residues. Germline V lookup: CDR1 SQVTM, CDR2 ANQGSEA. The CDR3 sequence is CSVERFPGWVF. CDR3 in DNA: TGCAGCGTTGAGAGGTTTCCCGGTTGGGTCTTC.

This clonotype has only a few counts. The chain recombines TRBV7-6 with TRBJ1-5; TRBD1 is a possible D gene (5 bases). The CDR3 spans 14 residues. The germline V gene encodes CDR1 SGHVS and CDR2 FNYEAQ. V lost 0 bases and J 4 bases, leaving 7 bases between the germline ends. The CDR3 nucleotides are TGTGCCAGCAGCTTAGCAAACAGGAATCAGCCCCAGCATTTT. It specifies CASSLANRNQPQHF. The entire variable domain, with the rest obtained from reference TRBV7-6 and TRBJ1-5, is as follows: GAGVSQSPRYKVTKRGQDVALRCDPISGHVSLYWYRQALGQGPEFLTYFNYEAQQDKSGLPNDRFSAERPEGSISTLTIQRTEQRDSAMYRCASSLANRNQPQHFGDGTRLSIL.

V usage is TRBV12-3 or TRBV12-4 and J usage is TRBJ2-5; TRBD2 matches 15 bases. The CDR3 is 17 amino acids. The junction had 9 bases not matched to a gene; V was cut back by 6 bases and J by 4 bases. As DNA, the CDR3 is TGTGCCAGCAGGAAAGGACTAGCGGGGGGGATAGGAGAGACCCAGTACTTC. Protein: CASRKGLAGGIGETQYF.

This clonotype has just one count. Its ends do not fully match the called genes, so a read error is possible. The CDR3 region has the DNA TGTGCCAGCAGTTACTCGAACCTAGCTCGCCCGGGTGGGCAGTACTTT. This codes for CASSYSNLARPGGQYF. V and J are TRBV6-2 or TRBV6-3 and TRBJ2-7, with TRBD2 as a possible D gene (5 bases). The V gene's germline CDR1 is MNHEY and CDR2 SVGEGT. The CDR3 loop spans 16 amino acids.

The V call is TRBV12-3 or TRBV12-4, the J call TRBJ2-7; D possibly corresponds to TRBD1 (6 bases). Trimming cost V 5 bases and J 5 bases, with 16 bases left between them. The CDR3 length is 14 residues. In DNA form, the CDR3 reads TGTGCCAGCAGTGGAAACAGGGAAGGCGACGAGCAGTACTTC. This encodes CASSGNREGDEQYF.

V and J are TRBV5-1 and TRBJ2-7, with D perhaps matching TRBD2 (6 bases). The V and J ends lost 4 bases and 7 bases respectively, with 15 bases between them. There are 13 residues in the CDR3. Germline CDR1 SGHRS, CDR2 YFSETQ. The CDR3 nucleotides are TGCGCCAGCAGCCCAGGGACTCAAAGGGAGCAGTACTTC. This encodes CASSPGTQREQYF.

Many counts were recorded for this clonotype. This chain links TRBV29-1 with TRBJ2-3; 8 nucleotides line up with TRBD1. Germline assignment: CDR1 SQVTM and CDR2 ANQGSEA. The CDR3 sequence is 12 residues long. J gave up 5 bases and V 5 bases, and 3 bases lay outside the gene matches. CDR3 region: CSVNRGRDTQYF. CDR3 DNA: TGCAGCGTTAACAGGGGGAGAGATACGCAGTATTTT.

This clonotype appeared many times. This chain joins TRBV4-2 and TRBJ2-1; 11 bases are a match to TRBD2. Trimming cost V 2 bases and J 7 bases; bases outside gene matches: 4. Looked up from germline, CDR1 is LGHNA and CDR2 is YNFKEQ. There are 15 residues in the CDR3. CDR3 amino acids: CASSQLAGGVNEQFF. The CDR3 DNA reads TGTGCCAGCAGCCAATTAGCGGGGGGGGTTAATGAGCAGTTCTTC.

For the CDR3, the DNA is TGCGCCAGCAGCCGACTCCCCGACAGGGACCCCGGGGAGCTGTTTTTT. Amino acid sequence: CASSRLPDRDPGELFF. The chain combines TRBV4-3 with TRBJ2-2; 7 nucleotides agree with TRBD1. V dropped 4 bases and J dropped 6; count of bases not matched to a gene: 11. The germline V gene has CDR1 LGHNA and CDR2 YSLEER. The length of the CDR3 is 16 residues.

This clonotype was counted many times. The V gene is TRBV9, the J gene TRBJ2-2, with TRBD2 matching 8 bases. Germline V gene data show CDR1 as SGDLS and CDR2 as YYNGEE. Trimming at V came to 5 bases and at J to 5 bases, leaving 11 bases not matched to a gene. The CDR3 is 16 residues long. The CDR3 nucleotides read TGTGCCAGCAGTTACACCAGTGGCGGGGGGACCGGGGAGCTGTTTTTT. This encodes CASSYTSGGGTGELFF.

This clonotype has a handful of counts. The chain joins TRBV7-9 to TRBJ2-7; D ambiguous. The CDR3 totals 15 residues. V lost 4 bases and J lost 7, with 20 bases in between. CDR1 and CDR2 from the germline V gene are SEHNR and FQNEAQ (reference sequence). The CDR3 reads CASSSPRSDLGEQYF. The CDR3 nucleotides are TGTGCCAGCAGCTCCCCGCGTTCGGATCTTGGGGAGCAGTACTTC.

In DNA form, the CDR3 reads TGTGCCAGCAGTTTTGACAGGGGGTGGAACGAGCAGTACTTC. This sequence encodes CASSFDRGWNEQYF. This sequence joins TRBV12-3 or TRBV12-4 and TRBJ2-7; 9 positions match TRBD1. V shed 3 bases and J 5 bases; nucleotides not matched to a gene: 5. The CDR3 consists of 14 residues.

The chain recombines TRBV20-1 with TRBJ2-3; possible D gene TRBD1, 6 bases. The germline V gene encodes CDR1 DFQATT and CDR2 SNEGSKA (reference sequence). This CDR3 is built from 12 residues. Trimming shortened V by 6 bases and J by 4 bases, and 11 bases separated the two germline ends. CDR3 loop: CSAHRVSDTQYF. CDR3 coding DNA: TGCAGTGCCCACAGGGTGTCAGATACGCAGTATTTT.